The 24 T cell receptor beta chains given below trace back to one sample, sequenced in a study of cytomegalovirus exposure and HLA in healthy donors. PCR involved 60 Vbeta and 13 Jbeta primers. Clones were read by immunoSEQ multiplex PCR, and TCRdb kept only the in-frame ones, dropping some. The sample shows some 41,000 clones, almost 70% of them seen only once. Sequenced: PBMCs. Receptor source: a man in his forties or fifties in good health and CMV-seronegative.

This chain links TRBV4-2 with TRBJ2-1; 7 nucleotides line up with TRBD2. Per the germline V gene, CDR1 is LGHNA and CDR2 is YNFKEQ. The ends lost 0 bases at V and 1 base at J; junction bases unmatched: 12. CDR3 length: 19 residues. The CDR3 DNA is TGTGCCAGCAGCCAAGACGCTAGCGGTGCTGATTTGTCCTACAATGAGCAGTTCTTC. Translating gives CASSQDASGADLSYNEQFF.

V usage is TRBV4-2 and J usage is TRBJ1-6; D remains unclear. Per the germline V gene, CDR1 is LGHNA and CDR2 is YNFKEQ. The length of the CDR3 is 18 residues. The V gene lost 0 bases and the J gene lost 9 bases, with 21 bases spanning the gap. CDR3 in DNA: TGTGCCAGCAGCCAAGATCAATCAGGTTTGTCCCCCAGTTCACCCCTCCACTTT. Amino acids: CASSQDQSGLSPSSPLHF.

The chain links TRBV19 to TRBJ1-5; 8 nucleotides align to TRBD1. The germline V gene has CDR1 LNHDA and CDR2 SQIVND (reference sequence). Unmatched junction bases numbered 4, after V lost 7 bases and J lost 2 bases. The CDR3 is made up of 14 amino acids. CDR3: CASNMGQGNQPQHF. Here the CDR3 DNA reads TGTGCCAGTAATATGGGACAGGGCAATCAGCCCCAGCATTTT.

This clone came up once. The DNA of the CDR3 is TGCGCCAGCAGCCTAGGACTAGCGGGGATCACAGATACGCAGTATTTT. As protein: CASSLGLAGITDTQYF. The genes are TRBV4-1 and TRBJ2-3; 12 nucleotides line up with TRBD2. The germline CDR1 and CDR2 sequences are MGHRA and YSYEKL. This CDR3 has 16 residues. The junction had 4 bases not matched to a gene; V was cut back by 4 bases and J by 2 bases.

This clone was recorded once. The sample has other DNA sequences that encode this CDR3 too. The chain couples TRBV29-1 to TRBJ2-2, with 9 bases aligning to TRBD2. The CDR3 consists of 15 residues. The V segment lost 0 bases and the J segment 4 bases; nucleotides outside the gene matches: 3. Per germline, CDR1 SQVTM and CDR2 ANQGSEA. CDR3 nucleotides: TGCAGCGTTGAAGAATCAGCGGGAGGCACCGGGGAGCTGTTTTTT. It translates to CSVEESAGGTGELFF.

The V and J genes are TRBV11-2 and TRBJ2-5; TRBD2 matches 7 bases. The CDR3 loop spans 15 amino acids. With 1 base clipped from V and 3 bases from J, the junction kept 5 bases outside the gene matches. Germline V gives CDR1 SGHAT, CDR2 FQNNGV. The CDR3 nucleotides are TGTGCCAGCAGCTTAGGTCTCGGGGGGAAAGAGACCCAGTACTTC. Protein: CASSLGLGGKETQYF.

The chain recombines TRBV9 with TRBJ2-7, with 7 positions matching TRBD1. Unmatched junction bases numbered 7, after V lost 2 bases and J lost 5 bases. Germline CDR1 SGDLS, CDR2 YYNGEE. This CDR3 has 14 amino acids. This CDR3 reads CASSVRTDRDEQYF. The CDR3 DNA follows: TGTGCCAGCAGCGTGCGTACCGACAGGGACGAGCAGTACTTC.

In regard to this clone: One end of the junction fails to match germline, which may point to a read error. This chain joins TRBV7-7 and TRBJ2-5, with a possible D match to TRBD2 (5 bases). Per germline, CDR1 SSHAT and CDR2 FNYEAQ (reference sequence). The CDR3 extends over 17 amino acids. CDR3: CASSSQPYNGLQETQYF. The CDR3, as DNA: TGTGCTAGCAGTTCACAGCCGTATAACGGACTGCAAGAGACCCAGTACTTC. The whole variable domain, filled in from reference TRBV7-7 and TRBJ2-5, reads GAGVSQSPRYKVTKRGQDVTLRCDPISSHATLYWYQQALGQGPEFLTYFNYEAQPDKSGLPSDRFSAERPEGSISTLTIQRTEQRDSAMYRCASSSQPYNGLQETQYFGPGTRLLVL.

DNA of the CDR3: TGCAGCGCTGGGACAGTTAACTATGGCTACACCTTC. It codes for CSAGTVNYGYTF. The chain combines TRBV29-1 with TRBJ1-2, with 7 bases aligning to TRBD1. Trimming at V came to 7 bases and at J to 1 base, leaving 3 bases not matched to a gene. The length of the CDR3 is 12 residues. Germline V gene data show CDR1 as SQVTM and CDR2 as ANQGSEA.

This clone was counted once. The chain recombines TRBV4-3 with TRBJ1-2; TRBD1 is a possible D gene (6 bases). V gave up 4 bases and J gave up 4 bases, with 16 bases separating them. This CDR3 is built from 15 residues. CDR1 and CDR2 (germline): LGHNA, YSLEER. The CDR3 reads CASSPGGQEAYGYTF. The CDR3 DNA reads TGCGCCAGCAGCCCGGGGGGGCAGGAAGCCTATGGCTACACCTTC.

The chain is built from TRBV10-1 and TRBJ2-1, with D tentatively TRBD1 (6 bases). Looked up from germline, CDR1 is WNHNN and CDR2 is SYGVQD (reference sequence). CDR3 length equals 11 residues. Trimming removed 6 bases from V and 14 bases from J, with 14 bases in between. The chain's CDR3 is CASRMGAGEFF. Here the CDR3 DNA reads TGCGCCAGCAGGATGGGGGCCGGGGAGTTCTTC.

This clone was seen a single time. V usage is TRBV6-1 and J usage is TRBJ1-2; D is possibly TRBD1 (5 bases). Trimming cost V 6 bases and J 7 bases, with 12 bases left between them. Germline V gene data show CDR1 as MNHNS and CDR2 as SASEGT. CDR3 length: 12 residues. The CDR3 DNA is TGTGCCAGCAGAGAAAGACAGCCTGGCTACACCTTC. It encodes CASRERQPGYTF.

This clone has only a few counts. The chain joins TRBV5-1 to TRBJ2-7; 12 bases line up with TRBD2. J lost 6 bases, V lost 3 bases, and 1 base had no gene match. This CDR3 spans 13 amino acids. Germline-derived CDR1 and CDR2 are SGHRS and YFSETQ. The CDR3 DNA is TGCGCCAGCAGCTGGACTAGCGGGGTCGAGCAGTACTTC. Residues: CASSWTSGVEQYF. Together with reference TRBV5-1 and TRBJ2-7, the CDR3 gives the full variable domain: KAGVTQTPRYLIKTRGQQVTLSCSPISGHRSVSWYQQTPGQGLQFLFEYFSETQRNKGNFPGRFSGRQFSNSRSEMNVSTLELGDSALYLCASSWTSGVEQYFGPGTRLTVT.

The chain employs TRBV9 and TRBJ1-1, with D unresolved. This CDR3 is 13 amino acids long. CDR1 is SGDLS, CDR2 YYNGEE, per germline. V lost 0 bases and J lost 1, with 4 bases in between. This CDR3 is CASSVARNTEAFF. DNA for the CDR3: TGTGCCAGCAGCGTAGCCCGGAACACTGAAGCTTTCTTT.

This clone was seen a handful of times. J is TRBJ2-7 and V is TRBV6-5; 10 nucleotides agree with TRBD1. V dropped 0 bases and J dropped 5; count of bases not matched to a gene: 7. The CDR3 sequence is 16 residues long. Per germline, CDR1 MNHEY and CDR2 SVGAGI. CDR3 nucleotide sequence: TGTGCCAGCAGTTACTCGATTGGGACAGGGGCCCACGAGCAGTACTTC. Amino acids: CASSYSIGTGAHEQYF.

This chain joins TRBV30 and TRBJ2-5; possible D gene TRBD2, 5 bases. CDR1 is GTSNPN and CDR2 is SVGIG in the germline V gene (reference sequence). This CDR3 is built from 14 residues. With 3 bases removed from V and 0 bases from J, the gap between germline ends came to 11 bases. This chain's CDR3 is CAWSWQTNQETQYF. CDR3 bases: TGTGCCTGGAGCTGGCAGACTAACCAAGAGACCCAGTACTTC.

CDR3 amino acids: CASSEFRGPGNTIYF. CDR3 nucleotide sequence: TGTGCCAGCAGTGAATTCAGGGGGCCTGGAAACACCATATATTTT. The V and J genes are TRBV25-1 and TRBJ1-3; 8 nucleotides align to TRBD1. CDR1 and CDR2 from the germline V gene are MGHDK and SYGVNS. This CDR3 spans 15 amino acids. V lost 1 base, J lost 2 bases, and 1 base stayed unmatched.

CDR3 region: CASSQGPRPGGESPLHF. CDR3 coding DNA: TGCGCCAGCAGCCAAGGGCCACGTCCGGGGGGAGAATCACCCCTCCACTTT. The chain couples TRBV4-3 to TRBJ1-6, with TRBD1 as a possible D gene (5 bases). Trimming shortened V by 1 base and J by 10 bases, and 20 bases separated the two germline ends. The germline V gene has CDR1 LGHNA and CDR2 YSLEER. The length of the CDR3 is 17 residues.

V usage is TRBV19 and J usage is TRBJ1-1; 11 bases are a match to TRBD1. This CDR3 contains 14 residues. J was trimmed by 7 bases and V by 8 bases; bases with no gene match: 9. Germline lookup yields CDR1 LNHDA and CDR2 SQIVND (reference sequence). The CDR3 here is CASLIGQGAGEAFF. The CDR3 nucleotides are TGTGCCAGTTTGATAGGACAGGGGGCCGGTGAAGCTTTCTTT. Combining the CDR3 with reference TRBV19 and TRBJ1-1 gives the whole variable domain DGGITQSPKYLFRKEGQNVTLSCEQNLNHDAMYWYRQDPGQGLRLIYYSQIVNDFQKGDIAEGYSVSREKKESFPLTVTSAQKNPTAFYLCASLIGQGAGEAFFGQGTRLTVV.

This clone was picked up a small number of times. V gene TRBV30 combines with J gene TRBJ2-5; D remains unclear. CDR3 length: 11 residues. V was cut by 4 bases and J by 4 bases, with 7 bases left in between. Germline V gives CDR1 GTSNPN, CDR2 SVGIG (reference sequence). For the CDR3, the DNA is TGTGCCTGGACTGACACAGAGACCCAGTACTTC. Its translation is CAWTDTETQYF.

The CDR3 DNA follows: TGTGCCAGCAGTATGGGACAGGGGGACGAAAAACTGTTTTTT. Amino acids: CASSMGQGDEKLFF. This chain uses TRBV6-4 with TRBJ1-4; 11 nucleotides align to TRBD1. The trim removed 5 bases at V and 8 bases at J, leaving 4 bases unmatched. Germline CDR1 MRHNA, CDR2 SNTAGT. The CDR3 is made up of 14 amino acids.

This clone showed up just a few times. The rearrangement uses TRBV7-9 and TRBJ1-6; D uncertain. V was cut by 4 bases and J by 12 bases, with 19 bases left in between. CDR1 and CDR2 from the germline V gene are SEHNR and FQNEAQ (reference sequence). There are 15 residues in the CDR3. The CDR3 sequence: CASSSGSAAEGPLHF. For the CDR3, the DNA is TGTGCCAGCAGCTCCGGTTCCGCAGCGGAGGGACCCCTCCACTTT.

V is TRBV9 and J is TRBJ1-2; D remains ambiguous. V lost 0 bases and J lost 6, with 12 bases in between. The CDR3 runs to 14 residues. Germline CDR1 is SGDLS and CDR2 is YYNGEE. CDR3 DNA sequence: TGTGCCAGCAGCGTAGGAATCCAGTTTGATGGCTACACCTTC. This gives the protein CASSVGIQFDGYTF.

The chain employs TRBV5-6 and TRBJ2-1, with 10 bases that match TRBD2. Per the germline V gene, CDR1 is SGHDT and CDR2 is YYEEEE. This CDR3 comprises 16 residues. The ends lost 2 bases at V and 3 bases at J; junction bases unmatched: 5. CDR3 in DNA: TGTGCCAGCAGCTTTGATACTAGCGGGGTCTACAATGAGCAGTTCTTC. This encodes CASSFDTSGVYNEQFF.